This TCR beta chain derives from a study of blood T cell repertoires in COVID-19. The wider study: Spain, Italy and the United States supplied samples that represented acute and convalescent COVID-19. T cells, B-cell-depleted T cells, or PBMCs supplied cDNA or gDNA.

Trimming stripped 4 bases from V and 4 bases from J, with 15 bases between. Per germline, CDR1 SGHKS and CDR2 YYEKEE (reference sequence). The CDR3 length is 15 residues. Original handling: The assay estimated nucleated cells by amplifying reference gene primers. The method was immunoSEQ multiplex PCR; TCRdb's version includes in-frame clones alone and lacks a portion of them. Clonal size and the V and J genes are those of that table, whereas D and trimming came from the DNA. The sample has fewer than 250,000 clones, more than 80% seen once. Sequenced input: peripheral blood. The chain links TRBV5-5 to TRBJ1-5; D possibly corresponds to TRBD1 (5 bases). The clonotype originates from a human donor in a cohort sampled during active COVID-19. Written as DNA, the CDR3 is TGTGCCAGCAGCGGACACATCCAGAGGAATCAGCCCCAGCATTTT. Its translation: CASSGHIQRNQPQHF.